These 23 T cell receptor beta chains share one sample of origin, sequenced in a study of prognosis after radiotherapy for stage I lung cancer. Using two-round multiplex PCR, the authors amplified TCR beta CDR3 from genomic DNA. First-round PCR employed TRBV- and TRBJ-specific primers for each gene. TCRdb processed the multiplex PCR reads anew with MiXCR; each CDR3 protein has one entry. This repertoire shows tens of thousands of distinct CDR3 sequences, more than 40% found once; its top ten account for about 33%. Sequences were derived from PBMCs, sampled before or after stereotactic body radiation therapy (not recorded which). The receptors were sampled from a donor over 45 with non-small cell lung cancer.

This rearrangement joins TRBV28 to TRBJ2-7; 11 bases are a match to TRBD2. Germline-derived CDR1 and CDR2 are MDHEN and SYDVKM. The CDR3 totals 14 residues. Trimming took 7 bases from V and 2 from J; bases not matched to a gene: 4. CDR3 amino acids: CASTVLAGAYEQYF. CDR3 bases: TGTGCCAGCACTGTACTAGCGGGAGCCTACGAGCAGTACTTC.

This clonotype showed up many times. J is TRBJ2-4 and V is TRBV5-1, with TRBD1 as a possible D gene (6 bases). The V end was cut by 0 bases, the J end by 1 base, with 8 bases between. Germline CDR1 SGHRS, CDR2 YFSETQ. This CDR3 is 15 amino acids long. CDR3 sequence (DNA): TGCGCCAGCAGCTTGGATCAGGGGGCCAAAAACATTCAGTACTTC. It codes for CASSLDQGAKNIQYF.

This clonotype was observed a handful of times. The chain uses TRBV18 and TRBJ2-4; D gene ambiguous. V was trimmed by 1 base and J by 5 bases, leaving 9 bases between them. Per germline, CDR1 KGHSH and CDR2 LQKENI. This CDR3 is 14 amino acids long. The CDR3 DNA sequence: TGTGCCAGCTCACCACACCAAGGCCAAAACATTCAGTACTTC. Translated, it gives CASSPHQGQNIQYF. The whole variable domain, remainder taken from reference TRBV18 and TRBJ2-4, is NAGVMQNPRHLVRRRGQEARLRCSPMKGHSHVYWYRQLPEEGLKFMVYLQKENIIDESGMPKERFSAEFPKEGPSILRIQQVVRGDSAAYFCASSPHQGQNIQYFGAGTRLSVL.

This clonotype was detected many times. The rearrangement joins TRBV28 to TRBJ2-3; 10 bases agree with TRBD1. The ends lost 4 bases at V and 2 bases at J; junction bases unmatched: 9. The CDR3 length is 17 residues. From germline, CDR1 is MDHEN and CDR2 SYDVKM. The CDR3 loop is CASSYTGTGEPTDTQYF. The CDR3 nucleotides read TGTGCCAGCAGTTACACCGGGACAGGGGAGCCCACAGATACGCAGTATTTT.

The CDR3 here is CASSLSMGEQYF. CDR3 nucleotide sequence: TGTGCCAGCAGCCTCTCCATGGGAGAGCAGTACTTC. This chain joins TRBV7-6 and TRBJ2-7; D is ambiguous. Trimming left V 5 bases short and J 7 bases short, with 12 bases between. Looked up from germline, CDR1 is SGHVS and CDR2 is FNYEAQ. CDR3 length: 12 amino acids.

J is TRBJ2-2 and V is TRBV10-2, with 8 positions matching TRBD1. Germline loops: CDR1 WSHSY, CDR2 SAAADI. The J segment lost 14 bases and the V segment lost 4 bases, leaving 3 bases of the junction unmatched. The CDR3 consists of 11 residues. This CDR3 reads CASSAGQELFF. CDR3 in DNA: TGCGCCAGCAGTGCGGGACAGGAACTGTTTTTT.

This clonotype has at least ten counts. The chain joins TRBV28 to TRBJ2-7; possible D gene TRBD1, 6 bases. The CDR3 is 13 amino acids. CDR1 is MDHEN and CDR2 is SYDVKM in the germline V gene. V was pared by 6 bases and J by 8 bases, with 17 bases between. CDR3 in amino acids: CASRSGQSNQQYF. CDR3 DNA sequence: TGTGCCAGCAGATCCGGACAGTCGAACCAGCAGTACTTC.

This clonotype was recorded a few times. The chain links TRBV12-3 or TRBV12-4 to TRBJ1-6; weak D call: TRBD1 (5 bases). The V gene lost 3 bases and the J gene lost 7 bases, with 13 bases spanning the gap. The CDR3 runs 15 residues. The CDR3 sequence: CASSLAGKGNSPLHF. The DNA of the CDR3 is TGTGCCAGCAGTTTGGCTGGAAAGGGGAATTCACCCCTCCACTTT.

V is TRBV6-2 or TRBV6-3 and J is TRBJ2-1; 7 bases align to TRBD1. Trimming took 5 bases from V and 4 from J; bases not matched to a gene: 8. This CDR3 is 15 amino acids long. CDR1 and CDR2 from the germline V gene are MNHEY and SVGEGT. CDR3 DNA: TGTGCCAGCAGTAACCCGGGACAGCCTTACAATGAGCAGTTCTTC. Amino acids: CASSNPGQPYNEQFF.

The chain couples TRBV6-9 to TRBJ2-7; 10 nucleotides line up with TRBD1. Germline V CDR1 and CDR2: MNHGY, SVAAGI. J lost 4 bases, V lost 6 bases, and 12 bases had no gene match. The CDR3 sequence is 16 residues long. CDR3 residues: CASSYRPGQGLYEQYF. Here the CDR3 DNA reads TGTGCCAGCAGCTATCGACCGGGACAGGGGTTGTACGAGCAGTACTTC.

As regards this clonotype: At one end the junction does not follow the germline gene, possibly because of a read error. The gene calls are TRBV27 and TRBJ2-6; maybe TRBD1 (6 bases). The CDR3 totals 17 residues. CDR1 and CDR2 (germline): MNHEY, SMNVEV (reference sequence). The CDR3 DNA reads as TGTGCCAGCAGTCCTGGACAGTCTTACTCTTGGGCCAACGTCCTGATTTTC. It specifies CASSPGQSYSWANVLIF.

This clonotype was seen at least ten times. The chain couples TRBV13 to TRBJ2-3; D gene unclear. CDR1 is PRHDT and CDR2 is FYEKMQ in the germline V gene (reference sequence). V lost 6 bases to trimming and J lost 2 bases, with 6 bases between them. The CDR3 covers 12 residues. CDR3 DNA: TGTGCCAGCAGAAATTACACAGATACGCAGTATTTT. Translated: CASRNYTDTQYF.

This clonotype was detected many times. CDR3 loop: CASSQGGRWFTGELFF. CDR3 nucleotides: TGTGCCAGCAGCCAGGGGGGACGGTGGTTCACCGGGGAGCTGTTTTTT. The J gene is TRBJ2-2, the V gene TRBV9; a weak D match, TRBD1 (7 bases). The CDR3 consists of 16 residues. Germline lookup yields CDR1 SGDLS and CDR2 YYNGEE. V was pared by 4 bases and J by 4 bases, with 17 bases between.

This clonotype was detected only once. The chain combines TRBV5-1 with TRBJ2-3; 13 bases are shared with TRBD2. After removal of 4 bases from V and 2 bases from J, the junction contained 7 bases not matched to a gene. CDR1 is SGHRS and CDR2 is YFSETQ in the germline V gene. The length of the CDR3 is 17 residues. The DNA of the CDR3 is TGCGCCAGCAGCCACGGGACTAGCGGGATATCCACAGATACGCAGTATTTT. Encoded protein: CASSHGTSGISTDTQYF.

A few counts support this clonotype. The genes are TRBV5-4 and TRBJ2-2; maybe TRBD1 (6 bases). There are 17 residues in the CDR3. Deletions cut 1 base from V and 0 bases from J, with 13 bases between. CDR1 and CDR2 from the germline V gene are SGHNT and YYREEE (reference sequence). CDR3 DNA sequence: TGTGCCAGCAGCTTGACCAGGGGCCCCGCGAACACCGGGGAGCTGTTTTTT. This translates into CASSLTRGPANTGELFF.

This clonotype was recorded many times. The chain links TRBV28 to TRBJ1-1, with TRBD1 matching 8 bases. V was pared by 5 bases and J by 1 base, with 9 bases of the junction left unmatched. Per the germline V gene, CDR1 is MDHEN and CDR2 is SYDVKM. There are 16 residues in the CDR3. The CDR3 loop is CASSISGGIKNTEAFF. The CDR3 region has the DNA TGTGCCAGCAGTATATCAGGGGGCATTAAGAACACTGAAGCTTTCTTT.

This clonotype was counted many times. This chain uses TRBV7-9 with TRBJ2-5; D is undetermined. Trimming removed 3 bases from V and 5 bases from J, with 16 bases in between. Germline CDR1 SEHNR, CDR2 FQNEAQ (reference sequence). The CDR3 totals 15 residues. In nucleotides, the CDR3 is TGTGCCAGCAGCTTCCAGGTTGGCCTCGGGGAGACCCAGTACTTC. Amino acid sequence: CASSFQVGLGETQYF.

The rearrangement uses TRBV24-1 and TRBJ1-5; 7 bases are a match to TRBD1. Per the germline V gene, CDR1 is KGHDR and CDR2 is SFDVKD. V gave up 6 bases and J gave up 1 base; unmatched junction bases: 11. The CDR3 consists of 17 residues. The CDR3 nucleotides read TGTGCCACCAGTCCGAGACAGGGAGCAGGGAGCAATCAGCCCCAGCATTTT. Its translation is CATSPRQGAGSNQPQHF.

This clonotype occurred many times. This sequence joins TRBV4-3 and TRBJ1-4; unclear D gene. With 5 bases removed from V and 4 bases from J, the gap between germline ends came to 8 bases. Germline V gene data show CDR1 as LGHNA and CDR2 as YSLEER. The CDR3 covers 13 residues. DNA of the CDR3: TGCGCCAGCAGCTTTACAATTAATGAAAAACTGTTTTTT. It is translated as CASSFTINEKLFF.

The chain uses TRBV6-9 and TRBJ1-6; D remains unclear. The germline V and J ends were trimmed by 3 bases and 6 bases, with 9 bases remaining between them. This CDR3 contains 14 residues. CDR1 is MNHGY, CDR2 SVAAGI, per germline. The DNA of the CDR3 is TGTGCCAGCAGTTACGAAGGATTTAATTCACCCCTCCACTTT. It translates to CASSYEGFNSPLHF.

A word on this clonotype: A junction boundary mismatches the germline segment, possibly from a read error. The chain links TRBV6-4 to TRBJ1-6; no clear D gene. The CDR3 sequence is 13 residues long. The germline V gene encodes CDR1 MRHNA and CDR2 SNTAGT. The CDR3 DNA reads as TGTTCCAGCATTACGTCAGAGGATTCACCCCTCCACTTT. Encoded protein: CSSITSEDSPLHF.

In this sample, this clonotype turned up many times. This chain connects TRBV28 to TRBJ1-5, with D perhaps matching TRBD1 (5 bases). Germline V gene lookup returns CDR1 MDHEN and CDR2 SYDVKM. V lost 5 bases and J lost 1, with 15 bases in between. The CDR3 is made up of 16 amino acids. The CDR3 DNA reads as TGTGCCAGCAGTGTCTCCTCGTGGGGGAGCAATCAGCCCCAGCATTTT. It codes for CASSVSSWGSNQPQHF.

This clonotype was counted many times. The chain combines TRBV6-1 with TRBJ2-5, with D tentatively TRBD2 (7 bases). V lost 5 bases and J 2 bases, leaving 18 bases between the germline ends. Germline assignment: CDR1 MNHNS and CDR2 SASEGT. This CDR3 comprises 16 residues. CDR3 in DNA: TGTGCCAGCAGTCCCTTAGGGGGGGCGCGGCAAGAGACCCAGTACTTC. Encoded protein: CASSPLGGARQETQYF.